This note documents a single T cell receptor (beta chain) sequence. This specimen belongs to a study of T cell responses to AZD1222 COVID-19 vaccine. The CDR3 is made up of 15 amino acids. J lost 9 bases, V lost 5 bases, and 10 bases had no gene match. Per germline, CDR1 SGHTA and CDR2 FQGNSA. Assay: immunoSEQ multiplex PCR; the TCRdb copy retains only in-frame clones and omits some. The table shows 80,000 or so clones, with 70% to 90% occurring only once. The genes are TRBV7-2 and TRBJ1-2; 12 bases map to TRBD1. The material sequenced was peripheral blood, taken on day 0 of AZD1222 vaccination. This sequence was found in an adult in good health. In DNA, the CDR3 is TGTGCCAGCAGCCCCCTTGGGACAGGGGGCGGGCGCTACACCTTC. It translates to CASSPLGTGGGRYTF.